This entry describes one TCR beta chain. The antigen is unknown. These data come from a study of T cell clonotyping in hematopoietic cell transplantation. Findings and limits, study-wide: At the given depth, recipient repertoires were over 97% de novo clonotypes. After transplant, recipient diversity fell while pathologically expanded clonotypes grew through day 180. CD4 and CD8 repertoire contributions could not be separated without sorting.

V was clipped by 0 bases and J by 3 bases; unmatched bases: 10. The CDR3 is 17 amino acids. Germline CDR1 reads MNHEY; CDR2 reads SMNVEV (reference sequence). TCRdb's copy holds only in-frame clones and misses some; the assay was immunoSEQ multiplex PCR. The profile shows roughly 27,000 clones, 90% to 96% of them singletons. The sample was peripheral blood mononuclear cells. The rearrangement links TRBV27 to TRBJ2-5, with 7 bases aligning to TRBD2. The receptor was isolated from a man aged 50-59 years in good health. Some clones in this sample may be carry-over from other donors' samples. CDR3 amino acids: CASSLSKLIRGEETQYF. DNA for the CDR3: TGTGCCAGCAGTTTATCGAAGCTTATACGGGGGGAAGAGACCCAGTACTTC.